This entry describes one TCR beta chain. It lacks a known antigen. The input lacks base qualities; no much larger clone sits a single base away. The source of the sample is a study of OX40 agonist ivuxolimab in advanced cancers. Turning to the overall study: Ivuxolimab was an agonistic, fully human IgG2 monoclonal antibody directed against OX40 (CD134), a costimulatory receptor. Among the roughly 50 dose-escalation patients, around 20 had hepatocellular carcinoma, 15 or so melanoma, 9 renal cell carcinoma and 9 head and neck cancer. In the dose-escalation cohort, 65% to 85% of patients were male, and the mean age was approximately 60 years with a range of roughly 20 to 79. The paper covers the monotherapy dose-escalation part of the phase I ivuxolimab trial, which included N = 52 patients. Patients were allowed to have had prior anti-PD-1, anti-PD-L1 or anti-CTLA-4 therapy, and around 40% of the dose-escalation patients had previously received checkpoint inhibitors. Intravenous ivuxolimab was administered to patients every 2 weeks at six dose levels: 0.01, 0.1, 0.3, 1.5, 3 and 10 mg/kg. Peripheral TCRbeta sequencing aimed to test whether ivuxolimab altered TCR sequence diversity and caused clonal T-cell expansion. Partial responses occurred in three dose-escalation patients: two with cutaneous melanoma and one with hepatocellular carcinoma.

To sequence the TCRbeta CDR3 region, genomic DNA was isolated from the sorted cells. The immunoSEQ Assay was used to sequence the TCRbeta CDR3 regions. The table comes from immuneACCESS by way of TCRdb, which keeps in-frame sequences with V and J called. Part of the clones is missing from these tables; in studies checked, under half for an unresolved V gene and the rest for unknown reasons. This sample gives 44,000 or so clones in total; about four fifths of them show up just once. Clones ranked in the top ten supply 1.5% to 2% of the sample. The trial excluded patients who had a history of autoimmune disease or who were on systemic immunosuppression. Peripheral blood for TCR sequencing was collected from all dose cohorts at baseline, on cycle 4 day 1, and on cycle 7 day 1. Samples were obtained from an open-label, multicenter, first-in-human phase I dose-escalation trial of ivuxolimab. The trial enrolled adults with locally advanced or metastatic head and neck squamous cell, hepatocellular, melanoma or renal cell carcinoma. CD4+ and CD8+ T cells were sorted separately from peripheral blood before TCR sequencing.

Paper-wide results and their limitations: Clonal expansion of both CD4+ and CD8+ blood T cells was observed from baseline to week 6 at doses 0.1 to 3.0 mg/kg. On average, CD8+ T cells showed more expanded clones than CD4+ T cells after ivuxolimab. Low levels of normalized T-cell clonal expansion were also seen in some nonresponding patients. In the 0.1-3.0 mg/kg groups, partial responders had among the lowest normalized peripheral clonal expansion, particularly in CD8+ T cells. The antigen specificity of the clonally expanded peripheral T cells was not determined.

Here the sequenced sample was CD4+ or CD8+ T cells sorted from blood, taken in a trial of the OX40 agonist ivuxolimab. The sequence derives from an adult with an advanced solid tumor such as melanoma, head and neck, liver or kidney cancer.

CDR3 region: CASSVSTEGEKLFF. The nucleotides read TGTGCCAGCAGCGTTAGTACAGAGGGGGAAAAACTGTTTTTT. The sequence is built from TRBV9 and TRBJ1-4, with a tentative D gene TRBD1 over 5 matching bases. V and J are truncated by 2 bases and 8 bases respectively, leaving an intervening sequence of 13 bases. From cysteine to phenylalanine, the CDR3 is 14 amino acids long. The read is trimmed to its CDR3 DNA, 42 bases read in frame from base 1. CDR1 and CDR2 are read off the germline V gene as SGDLS and YYNGEE.